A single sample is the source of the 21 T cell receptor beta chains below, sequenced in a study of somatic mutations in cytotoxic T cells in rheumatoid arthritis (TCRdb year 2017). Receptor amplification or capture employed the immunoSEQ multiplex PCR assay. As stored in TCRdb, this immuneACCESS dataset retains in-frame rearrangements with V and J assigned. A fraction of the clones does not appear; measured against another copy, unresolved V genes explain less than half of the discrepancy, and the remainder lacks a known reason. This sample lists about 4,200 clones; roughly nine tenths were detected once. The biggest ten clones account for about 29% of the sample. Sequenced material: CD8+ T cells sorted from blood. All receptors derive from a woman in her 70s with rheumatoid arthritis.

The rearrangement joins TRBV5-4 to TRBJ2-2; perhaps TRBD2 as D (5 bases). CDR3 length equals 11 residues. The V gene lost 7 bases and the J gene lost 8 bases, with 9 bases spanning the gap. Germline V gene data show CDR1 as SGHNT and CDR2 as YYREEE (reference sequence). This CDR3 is CASLGGGELFF. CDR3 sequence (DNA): TGTGCCAGCCTCGGAGGAGGGGAGCTGTTTTTT.

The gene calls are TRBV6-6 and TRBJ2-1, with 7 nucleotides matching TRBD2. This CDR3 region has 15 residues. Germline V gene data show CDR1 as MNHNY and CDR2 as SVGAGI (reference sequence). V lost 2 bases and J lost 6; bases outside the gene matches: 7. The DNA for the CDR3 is TGTGCCAGCAGTTACCGGGGACTATCATCCAATGAGCAGTTCTTC. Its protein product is CASSYRGLSSNEQFF.

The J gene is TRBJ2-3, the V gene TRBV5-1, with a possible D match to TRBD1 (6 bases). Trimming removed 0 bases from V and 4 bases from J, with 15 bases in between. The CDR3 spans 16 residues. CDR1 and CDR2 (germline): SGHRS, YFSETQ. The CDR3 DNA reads TGCGCCAGCAGCTTGGGGGATGGGGGCGGGCCAGATACGCAGTATTTT. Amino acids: CASSLGDGGGPDTQYF.

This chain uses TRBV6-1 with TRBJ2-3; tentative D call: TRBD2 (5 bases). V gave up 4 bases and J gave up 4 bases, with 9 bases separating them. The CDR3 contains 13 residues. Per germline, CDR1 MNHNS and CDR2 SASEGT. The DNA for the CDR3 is TGTGCCAGCAGTGTTCTAGCCGCAGATACGCAGTATTTT. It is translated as CASSVLAADTQYF.

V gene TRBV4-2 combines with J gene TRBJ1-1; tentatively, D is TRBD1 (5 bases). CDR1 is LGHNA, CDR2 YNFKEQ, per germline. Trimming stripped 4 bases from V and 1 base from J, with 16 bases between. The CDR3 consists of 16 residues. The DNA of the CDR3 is TGTGCCAGCAGCCCTCCCGCCTGGGGGGGGAACACTGAAGCTTTCTTT. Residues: CASSPPAWGGNTEAFF.

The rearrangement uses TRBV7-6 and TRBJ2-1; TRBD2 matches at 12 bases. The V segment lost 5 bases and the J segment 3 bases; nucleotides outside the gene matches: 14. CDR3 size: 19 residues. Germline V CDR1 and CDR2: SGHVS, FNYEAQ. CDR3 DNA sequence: TGTGCCAGCAGCCTTACCGTAGGGCTAGCGGGAGGGGGCTACAATGAGCAGTTCTTC. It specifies CASSLTVGLAGGGYNEQFF.

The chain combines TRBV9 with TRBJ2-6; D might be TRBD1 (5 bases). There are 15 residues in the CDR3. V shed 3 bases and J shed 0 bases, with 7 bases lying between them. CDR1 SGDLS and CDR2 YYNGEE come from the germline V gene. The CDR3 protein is CASSEDNSGANVLTF. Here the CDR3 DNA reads TGTGCCAGCAGCGAGGACAACTCTGGGGCCAACGTCCTGACTTTC.

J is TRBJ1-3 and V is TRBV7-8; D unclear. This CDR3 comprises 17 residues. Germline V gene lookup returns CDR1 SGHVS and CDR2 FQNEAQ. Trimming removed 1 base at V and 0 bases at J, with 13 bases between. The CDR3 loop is CASSLEFAGSSGNTIYF. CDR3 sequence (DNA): TGTGCCAGCAGCTTAGAATTCGCTGGGAGCTCTGGAAACACCATATATTTT.

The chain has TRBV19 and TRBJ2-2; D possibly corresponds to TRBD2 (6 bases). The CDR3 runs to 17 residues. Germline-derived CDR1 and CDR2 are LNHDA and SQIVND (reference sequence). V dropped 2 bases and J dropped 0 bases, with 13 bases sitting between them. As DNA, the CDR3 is TGTGCCAGTAGTATAAGGGAGGTCAATACGAACACCGGGGAGCTGTTTTTT. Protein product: CASSIREVNTNTGELFF. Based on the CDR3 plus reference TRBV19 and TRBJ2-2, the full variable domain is DGGITQSPKYLFRKEGQNVTLSCEQNLNHDAMYWYRQDPGQGLRLIYYSQIVNDFQKGDIAEGYSVSREKKESFPLTVTSAQKNPTAFYLCASSIREVNTNTGELFFGEGSRLTVL.

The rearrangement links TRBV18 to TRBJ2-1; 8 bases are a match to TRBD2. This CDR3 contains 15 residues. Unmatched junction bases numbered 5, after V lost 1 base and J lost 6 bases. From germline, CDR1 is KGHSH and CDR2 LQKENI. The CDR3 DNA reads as TGTGCCAGCTCACCACGGACTAGCCCCCTCAATGAGCAGTTCTTC. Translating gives CASSPRTSPLNEQFF. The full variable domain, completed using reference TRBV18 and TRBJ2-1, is NAGVMQNPRHLVRRRGQEARLRCSPMKGHSHVYWYRQLPEEGLKFMVYLQKENIIDESGMPKERFSAEFPKEGPSILRIQQVVRGDSAAYFCASSPRTSPLNEQFFGPGTRLTVL.

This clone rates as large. The CDR3 here is CASSQEILAGTDTQYF. DNA for the CDR3: TGCGCCAGCAGCCAAGAAATACTAGCGGGCACAGATACGCAGTATTTT. The rearrangement joins TRBV4-1 to TRBJ2-3; 8 bases map to TRBD2. Unmatched junction bases numbered 3, after V lost 0 bases and J lost 1 base. This CDR3 spans 16 amino acids. CDR1 is MGHRA and CDR2 is YSYEKL in the germline V gene.

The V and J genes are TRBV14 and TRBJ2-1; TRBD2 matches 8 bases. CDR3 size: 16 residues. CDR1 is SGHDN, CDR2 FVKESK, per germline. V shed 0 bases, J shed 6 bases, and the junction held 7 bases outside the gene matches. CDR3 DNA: TGTGCCAGCAGCCAAGACGTGACTAGCGTTGCCAATGAGCAGTTCTTC. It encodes CASSQDVTSVANEQFF. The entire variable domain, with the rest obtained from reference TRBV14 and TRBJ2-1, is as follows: EAGVTQFPSHSVIEKGQTVTLRCDPISGHDNLYWYRRVMGKEIKFLLHFVKESKQDESGMPNNRFLAERTGGTYSTLKVQPAELEDSGVYFCASSQDVTSVANEQFFGPGTRLTVL.

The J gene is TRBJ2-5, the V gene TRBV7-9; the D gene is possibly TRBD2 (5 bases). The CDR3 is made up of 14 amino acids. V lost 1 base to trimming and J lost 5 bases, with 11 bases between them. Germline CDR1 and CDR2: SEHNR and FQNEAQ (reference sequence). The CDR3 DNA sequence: TGTGCCAGCAGCTTAGTAGAGGGAAGGGAGACCCAGTACTTC. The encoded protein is CASSLVEGRETQYF.

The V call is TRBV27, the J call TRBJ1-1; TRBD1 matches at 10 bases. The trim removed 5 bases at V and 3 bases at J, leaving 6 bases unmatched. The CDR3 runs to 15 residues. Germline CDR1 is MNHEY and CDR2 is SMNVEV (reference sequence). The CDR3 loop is CASSPMTGGYTEAFF. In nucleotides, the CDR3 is TGTGCCAGCAGTCCAATGACAGGGGGCTACACTGAAGCTTTCTTT.

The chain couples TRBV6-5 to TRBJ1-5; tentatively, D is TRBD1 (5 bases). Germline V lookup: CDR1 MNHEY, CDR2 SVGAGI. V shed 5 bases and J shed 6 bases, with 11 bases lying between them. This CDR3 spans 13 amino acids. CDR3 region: CASSTRGIQPQHF. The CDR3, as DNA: TGTGCCAGCAGTACGCGGGGGATTCAGCCCCAGCATTTT.

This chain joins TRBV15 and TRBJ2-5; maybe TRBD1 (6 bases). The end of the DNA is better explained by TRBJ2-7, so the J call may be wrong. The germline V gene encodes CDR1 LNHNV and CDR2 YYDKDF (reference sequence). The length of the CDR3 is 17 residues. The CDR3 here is CATSRFPGTTSSYEQYF. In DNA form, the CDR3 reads TGTGCCACCAGCAGATTTCCCGGGACAACGAGCTCCTACGAGCAGTACTTC.

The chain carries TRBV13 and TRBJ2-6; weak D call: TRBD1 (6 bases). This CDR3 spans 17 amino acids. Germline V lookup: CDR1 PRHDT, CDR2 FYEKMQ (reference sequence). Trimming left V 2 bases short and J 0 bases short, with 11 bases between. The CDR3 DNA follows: TGTGCCAGCAGCTTAATGGGGGCACTCTCTGGGGCCAACGTCCTGACTTTC. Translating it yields CASSLMGALSGANVLTF.

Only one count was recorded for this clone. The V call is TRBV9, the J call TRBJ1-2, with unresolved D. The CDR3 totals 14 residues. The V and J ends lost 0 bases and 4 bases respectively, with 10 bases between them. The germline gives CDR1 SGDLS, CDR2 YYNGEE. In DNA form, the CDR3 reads TGTGCCAGCAGCGTAGAGTCCAGTATCTATGGCTACACCTTC. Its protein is CASSVESSIYGYTF. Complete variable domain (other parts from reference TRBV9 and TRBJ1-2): DSGVTQTPKHLITATGQRVTLRCSPRSGDLSVYWYQQSLDQGLQFLIQYYNGEERAKGNILERFSAQQFPDLHSELNLSSLELGDSALYFCASSVESSIYGYTFGSGTRLTVV.

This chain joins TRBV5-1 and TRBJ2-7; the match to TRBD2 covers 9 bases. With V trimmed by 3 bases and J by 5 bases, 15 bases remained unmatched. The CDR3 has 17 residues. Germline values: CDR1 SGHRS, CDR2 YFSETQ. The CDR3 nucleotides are TGCGCCAGCAGCTGGAGGGGGGTCCGCGGGAGGGCCCACGAGCAGTACTTC. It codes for CASSWRGVRGRAHEQYF.

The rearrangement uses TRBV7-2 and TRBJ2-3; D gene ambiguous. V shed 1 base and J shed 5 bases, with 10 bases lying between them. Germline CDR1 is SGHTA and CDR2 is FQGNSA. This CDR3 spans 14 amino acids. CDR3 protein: CASSLVRYIDTQYF. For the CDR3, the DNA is TGTGCCAGCAGCTTAGTGCGGTACATAGATACGCAGTATTTT.

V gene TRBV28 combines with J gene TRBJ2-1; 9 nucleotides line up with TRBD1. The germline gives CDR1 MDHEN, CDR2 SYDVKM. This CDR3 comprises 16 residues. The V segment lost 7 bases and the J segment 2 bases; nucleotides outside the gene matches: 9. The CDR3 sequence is CASIPAGTGPYNEQFF. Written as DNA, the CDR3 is TGTGCCAGCATACCAGCCGGGACAGGGCCCTACAATGAGCAGTTCTTC.